The 27 T cell receptor beta chains listed next were all sequenced from one sample in a study of blood T cell repertoires in COVID-19. This table comes from immunoSEQ multiplex PCR, and its TCRdb copy is limited to in-frame clones, with some not included. The sample carries approximately 210,000 clones, approximately 86% recorded once. Sequencing was performed on peripheral blood. These TCRs come from a man aged 35-49 years with acute or convalescent COVID-19.

This clone was observed a single time. The chain has TRBV7-2 and TRBJ2-7; perhaps TRBD2 as D (5 bases). CDR1 is SGHTA and CDR2 is FQGNSA in the germline V gene. The CDR3 extends over 13 amino acids. The V gene lost 4 bases and the J gene lost 2 bases, with 9 bases spanning the gap. Here the CDR3 DNA reads TGTGCCAGCAGCTCGGCCGGGACCTACGAGCAGTACTTC. Translating gives CASSSAGTYEQYF.

This clone is a singleton in its sample. The J gene is TRBJ1-3, the V gene TRBV2; 7 bases match TRBD1. CDR3 length: 16 amino acids. After removal of 2 bases from V and 8 bases from J, the junction contained 12 bases not matched to a gene. The germline V gene has CDR1 SNHLY and CDR2 FYNNEI. CDR3 sequence: CASSEQGGAVPDTIYF. DNA for the CDR3: TGTGCCAGCAGTGAACAGGGGGGAGCGGTCCCGGACACCATATATTTT.

At least ten counts were recorded for this clone. V gene TRBV6-2 or TRBV6-3 combines with J gene TRBJ2-6; no definite D call. V was trimmed by 5 bases and J by 0 bases, leaving 5 bases between them. The CDR3 is made up of 14 amino acids. Germline V gene data show CDR1 as MNHEY and CDR2 as SVGEGT. The CDR3 DNA reads TGTGCCAGCAGTCGGTACTCTGGGGCCAACGTCCTGACTTTC. Its translation is CASSRYSGANVLTF.

This chain joins TRBV6-6 and TRBJ2-1, with TRBD1 matching over 8 bases. Germline loops: CDR1 MNHNY, CDR2 SVGAGI (reference sequence). The trim removed 6 bases at V and 4 bases at J, leaving 5 bases unmatched. The CDR3 is 14 amino acids. The CDR3 nucleotides read TGTGCCAGCAGCACGGACAGGGTTTACAATGAGCAGTTCTTC. Protein: CASSTDRVYNEQFF.

In this sample, this clone turned up a few times. The V call is TRBV27, the J call TRBJ1-1, with D possibly being TRBD1 (5 bases). Trimming took 3 bases from V and 4 from J, leaving 9 bases between them. In germline, CDR1 is MNHEY, CDR2 SMNVEV (reference sequence). CDR3 length: 13 residues. The CDR3 region has the DNA TGTGCCAGCAGTTTCAACAGGTTCACTGAAGCTTTCTTT. Translation gives CASSFNRFTEAFF.

The rearrangement links TRBV7-9 to TRBJ1-5, with D tentatively TRBD1 (5 bases). The germline V and J ends were trimmed by 3 bases and 5 bases, with 8 bases remaining between them. Germline CDR1 reads SEHNR; CDR2 reads FQNEAQ (reference sequence). The length of the CDR3 is 13 residues. The CDR3 DNA reads TGTGCCAGCAGCTTCTTACAGGATCAGCCCCAGCATTTT. It encodes CASSFLQDQPQHF.

The chain employs TRBV19 and TRBJ2-3; D is possibly TRBD2 (5 bases). Trimming removed 7 bases at V and 0 bases at J, with 14 bases between. The CDR3 totals 15 residues. Germline loops: CDR1 LNHDA, CDR2 SQIVND (reference sequence). CDR3 region: CASTLSRGSTDTQYF. As DNA, the CDR3 is TGTGCCAGTACCCTCAGCCGGGGTAGCACAGATACGCAGTATTTT.

The chain uses TRBV5-4 and TRBJ1-2; 9 bases agree with TRBD1. The V segment lost 0 bases and the J segment 8 bases; nucleotides outside the gene matches: 11. Germline V gene sequence: CDR1 SGHNT, CDR2 YYREEE (reference sequence). The CDR3 is 16 residues long. CDR3 region: CASSLGKKQGAGGYTF. CDR3 nucleotide sequence: TGTGCCAGCAGCTTGGGGAAAAAACAGGGGGCAGGGGGCTACACCTTC.

The chain is built from TRBV28 and TRBJ2-7; 7 nucleotides match TRBD2. Trimming at V came to 1 base and at J to 7 bases, leaving 7 bases not matched to a gene. Germline V gene lookup returns CDR1 MDHEN and CDR2 SYDVKM. This CDR3 region has 14 residues. The CDR3 sequence is CASSLYRGGGEQYF. CDR3 nucleotide sequence: TGTGCCAGCAGTTTATACCGGGGCGGGGGAGAGCAGTACTTC. The variable domain in full, completed from reference TRBV28 and TRBJ2-7, reads DVKVTQSSRYLVKRTGEKVFLECVQDMDHENMFWYRQDPGLGLRLIYFSYDVKMKEKGDIPEGYSVSREKKERFSLILESASTNQTSMYLCASSLYRGGGEQYFGPGTRLTVT.

V gene TRBV12-3 or TRBV12-4 combines with J gene TRBJ2-7, with 7 bases matching TRBD1. The CDR3 sequence is 13 residues long. V lost 4 bases to trimming and J lost 5 bases; unmatched junction nucleotides: 5. The CDR3 DNA follows: TGTGCCAGCAGTTCCTCAGACAGGGACGAGCAGTACTTC. Its protein is CASSSSDRDEQYF.

The chain is built from TRBV19 and TRBJ1-2; 8 nucleotides align to TRBD1. After removal of 4 bases from V and 8 bases from J, the junction contained 12 bases not matched to a gene. Germline V gene data show CDR1 as LNHDA and CDR2 as SQIVND (reference sequence). The CDR3 consists of 15 residues. The CDR3 sequence: CASSTRDRPYLGYTF. CDR3 nucleotides: TGTGCCAGTAGTACACGGGACAGGCCTTATCTAGGCTACACCTTC.

The genes are TRBV6-2 or TRBV6-3 and TRBJ2-5, with D possibly TRBD1 on 7 matching bases. Germline CDR1 is MNHEY and CDR2 is SVGEGT. V gave up 4 bases and J gave up 6 bases, with 24 bases separating them. The length of the CDR3 is 17 residues. CDR3 sequence reads: CASSSPRRTGGPKTQYF. CDR3 sequence (DNA): TGTGCCAGCAGTTCCCCCCGCCGGACAGGAGGGCCAAAGACCCAGTACTTC.

This clone was detected only once. V gene TRBV18 combines with J gene TRBJ2-5; the match to TRBD1 covers 7 bases. Germline CDR1 KGHSH, CDR2 LQKENI. The CDR3 is 13 amino acids. With 4 bases clipped from V and 3 bases from J, the junction kept 2 bases outside the gene matches. The CDR3 bases are TGTGCCAGCTCACGGACAGGAGAAGAGACCCAGTACTTC. Encoded protein: CASSRTGEETQYF.

In DNA, the CDR3 is TGTGCCAGCAGCTGGGACAGTAGGAATTCACCCCTCCACTTT. Its translation: CASSWDSRNSPLHF. V usage is TRBV7-2 and J usage is TRBJ1-6; 7 bases line up with TRBD1. The CDR3 spans 14 residues. From germline, CDR1 is SGHTA and CDR2 FQGNSA. The J segment lost 7 bases and the V segment lost 4 bases, leaving 4 bases of the junction unmatched. The complete variable domain, with remaining parts taken from reference TRBV7-2 and TRBJ1-6, reads GAGVSQSPSNKVTEKGKDVELRCDPISGHTALYWYRQSLGQGLEFLIYFQGNSAPDKSGLPSDRFSAERTGGSVSTLTIQRTQQEDSAVYLCASSWDSRNSPLHFGNGTRLTVT.

This sequence joins TRBV11-3 and TRBJ2-5; 9 bases are a match to TRBD1. The CDR3 is 16 residues long. CDR1 is SGHNT, CDR2 YENEEA, per germline. Trimming removed 5 bases from V and 5 bases from J; junction bases left unmatched: 12. The CDR3 bases are TGTGCCAGCAGCCCCCAGGAGGGGACAGGGATGGAGACCCAGTACTTC. Encoded protein: CASSPQEGTGMETQYF.

The V and J genes are TRBV19 and TRBJ2-1; D is possibly TRBD2 (6 bases). The CDR3 totals 15 residues. Germline lookup yields CDR1 LNHDA and CDR2 SQIVND (reference sequence). Trimming took off 3 bases at V and 4 bases at J, with 13 bases between the two ends. This chain's CDR3 is CASSILSGYYNEQFF. CDR3 nucleotides: TGTGCCAGTAGTATCCTAAGCGGGTATTACAATGAGCAGTTCTTC.

The genes are TRBV14 and TRBJ2-7; 10 bases are a match to TRBD1. The CDR3 sequence is 16 residues long. Germline trimming cut 3 bases from V and 1 base from J; bases unmatched to any gene: 6. Germline V gene lookup returns CDR1 SGHDN and CDR2 FVKESK. The CDR3 DNA reads as TGTGCCAGCAGCCAGGCGGACAGGGGGGCATCCTACGAGCAGTACTTC. This codes for CASSQADRGASYEQYF.

This clone occurred a few times. The chain couples TRBV2 to TRBJ2-3; 7 positions agree with TRBD1. Germline CDR1 SNHLY, CDR2 FYNNEI. J was trimmed by 5 bases and V by 8 bases; bases with no gene match: 4. This CDR3 comprises 12 residues. The chain's CDR3 is CASGRTGDTQYF. CDR3 nucleotides: TGTGCCAGCGGACGGACAGGAGATACGCAGTATTTT.

The chain uses TRBV5-1 and TRBJ2-1, with TRBD2 as a possible D gene (6 bases). The CDR3 has 13 residues. V lost 3 bases to trimming and J lost 12 bases, with 16 bases between them. CDR1 and CDR2 from the germline V gene are SGHRS and YFSETQ. DNA of the CDR3: TGCGCCAGCAGCTCCCCTTCTTGGGACTCGCAGTTCTTC. Translation gives CASSSPSWDSQFF.

On this clone: This sample also contains other DNA sequences that code for the same CDR3. V is TRBV5-1 and J is TRBJ2-7; a weak D match, TRBD1 (7 bases). Germline V gives CDR1 SGHRS, CDR2 YFSETQ. Trimming left V 0 bases short and J 3 bases short, with 13 bases between. CDR3 length equals 15 residues. As DNA, the CDR3 is TGCGCCAGCAGCTTGGTTGCAGGGGGGAACTACGAGCAGTACTTC. Translation: CASSLVAGGNYEQYF.

The V gene is TRBV27, the J gene TRBJ2-1, with no clear D. The CDR3 runs 13 residues. V lost 2 bases and J lost 4, with 6 bases in between. CDR1 and CDR2 (germline): MNHEY, SMNVEV (reference sequence). This chain's CDR3 is CASSLGSYNEQFF. The CDR3 DNA reads as TGTGCCAGCAGTTTAGGCAGTTACAATGAGCAGTTCTTC.

This chain joins TRBV11-2 and TRBJ2-7; 7 bases are shared with TRBD1. The CDR3 is 13 residues long. Looked up from germline, CDR1 is SGHAT and CDR2 is FQNNGV. V was clipped by 3 bases and J by 5 bases; unmatched bases: 4. The CDR3: CASSFDRANEQYF. The CDR3 bases are TGTGCCAGCAGCTTCGACAGGGCAAACGAGCAGTACTTC.

V and J are TRBV7-8 and TRBJ1-5; unclear D gene. V lost 4 bases, J lost 0 bases, and 4 bases lay in between. The germline gives CDR1 SGHVS, CDR2 FQNEAQ. The CDR3 is 13 amino acids. The chain's CDR3 is CASSSDSNQPQHF. In DNA, the CDR3 is TGTGCCAGCAGCTCAGATAGCAATCAGCCCCAGCATTTT.

V and J are TRBV27 and TRBJ2-1; the match to TRBD1 covers 8 bases. V was pared by 3 bases and J by 2 bases, with 6 bases of the junction left unmatched. The CDR3 consists of 16 residues. Per germline, CDR1 MNHEY and CDR2 SMNVEV (reference sequence). The CDR3 is CASSLPGQDTYNEQFF. In DNA form, the CDR3 reads TGTGCCAGCAGTTTGCCGGGACAGGACACCTACAATGAGCAGTTCTTC.

The V call is TRBV7-2, the J call TRBJ1-1, with 9 bases lining up with TRBD1. This CDR3 has 15 amino acids. Germline V gene lookup returns CDR1 SGHTA and CDR2 FQGNSA. V gave up 3 bases and J gave up 6 bases; unmatched junction bases: 8. DNA for the CDR3: TGTGCCAGCAGCTTTTCCGGGACAGGGACCCCTGAAGCTTTCTTT. Its translation is CASSFSGTGTPEAFF.

This clone was counted a single time. The chain has TRBV7-3 and TRBJ2-2; 15 bases are shared with TRBD2. The length of the CDR3 is 19 residues. CDR1 and CDR2 (germline): SGHTA, FQGTGA. Trimming removed 0 bases from V and 5 bases from J; junction bases left unmatched: 7. CDR3 DNA: TGTGCCAGCAGCTTAACCGGACTAGCGGGAGGGCCGGTTACCGGGGAGCTGTTTTTT. This codes for CASSLTGLAGGPVTGELFF. Using reference TRBV7-3 and TRBJ2-2 for the parts outside the CDR3, the full variable domain is GAGVSQTPSNKVTEKGKYVELRCDPISGHTALYWYRQSLGQGPEFLIYFQGTGAADDSGLPNDRFFAVRPEGSVSTLKIQRTERGDSAVYLCASSLTGLAGGPVTGELFFGEGSRLTVL.

The V and J genes are TRBV30 and TRBJ1-5, with 9 bases lining up with TRBD1. The CDR3 consists of 14 residues. CDR1 and CDR2 (germline): GTSNPN, SVGIG (reference sequence). The trim removed 4 bases at V and 2 bases at J, leaving 3 bases unmatched. The DNA for the CDR3 is TGTGCCTGGACTTGGACAGGGGGCAATCAGCCCCAGCATTTT. Translating gives CAWTWTGGNQPQHF.